These 15 T cell receptor beta chains were all obtained from the same sample, sequenced in a study of shared T cell receptors in the human thymus. Using immunoSEQ multiplex PCR, the repertoire was profiled, and TCRdb retains in-frame clones only, with some absent. The sample holds 700,000 or so clones, 80% to 90% seen once. These data were likewise used in another study, on human thymus T cells.

Sequenced input: thymocytes. The receptors shown here come from a girl under two years old with a congenital heart defect.

The J gene is TRBJ1-2, the V gene TRBV19; no clear D gene. CDR1 is LNHDA, CDR2 SQIVND, per germline (reference sequence). There are 17 residues in the CDR3. Trimming removed 4 bases at V and 6 bases at J, with 24 bases between. CDR3 nucleotide sequence: TGTGCCAGTAGTAAAGGGCGTTTCCTTGGGGAGGGCGATGGCTACACCTTC. Translated: CASSKGRFLGEGDGYTF. The complete variable domain, with remaining parts taken from reference TRBV19 and TRBJ1-2, reads DGGITQSPKYLFRKEGQNVTLSCEQNLNHDAMYWYRQDPGQGLRLIYYSQIVNDFQKGDIAEGYSVSREKKESFPLTVTSAQKNPTAFYLCASSKGRFLGEGDGYTFGSGTRLTVV.

This clone was recorded only once. One end of the junction is discordant with germline, which a read error may explain. V usage is TRBV2 and J usage is TRBJ2-3; 11 nucleotides line up with TRBD2. The CDR3 consists of 13 residues. Germline loops: CDR1 SNHLY, CDR2 FYNNEI. CDR3 bases: TGTGCCAGCAGTAGGCTAGCGGGGGGTAGTAGGAATTTT. Its protein product is CASSRLAGGSRNF. The variable domain in full, completed from reference TRBV2 and TRBJ2-3, reads EPEVTQTPSHQVTQMGQEVILRCVPISNHLYFYWYRQILGQKVEFLVSFYNNEISEKSEIFDDQFSVERPDGSNFTLKIRSTKLEDSAMYFCASSRLAGGSRNFGPGTRLTVL.

The V and J genes are TRBV6-5 and TRBJ1-1; maybe TRBD1 (6 bases). This CDR3 contains 13 residues. CDR1 and CDR2 from the germline V gene are MNHEY and SVGAGI. Trimming took 10 bases from V and 0 from J, leaving 12 bases between them. The CDR3 DNA is TGTGCCATTAGGGACAAGCTGAACACTGAAGCTTTCTTT. It specifies CAIRDKLNTEAFF.

The chain uses TRBV9 and TRBJ1-2, with 10 bases lining up with TRBD1. V dropped 3 bases and J dropped 5; count of bases not matched to a gene: 4. CDR3 length equals 14 residues. CDR1 SGDLS and CDR2 YYNGEE come from the germline V gene. CDR3 in DNA: TGTGCCAGCAGCGCGGGACAGGGGACTTATGGCTACACCTTC. This gives the protein CASSAGQGTYGYTF. The variable domain in full, with the rest retrieved from reference TRBV9 and TRBJ1-2, is DSGVTQTPKHLITATGQRVTLRCSPRSGDLSVYWYQQSLDQGLQFLIQYYNGEERAKGNILERFSAQQFPDLHSELNLSSLELGDSALYFCASSAGQGTYGYTFGSGTRLTVV.

The V gene is TRBV2, the J gene TRBJ1-2, with 7 positions matching TRBD1. Germline lookup yields CDR1 SNHLY and CDR2 FYNNEI. V lost 4 bases and J lost 2; bases outside the gene matches: 4. The CDR3 runs to 14 residues. Here the CDR3 reads CASSALQGNYGYTF. CDR3 bases: TGTGCCAGCAGTGCCCTACAGGGGAACTATGGCTACACCTTC.

The chain uses TRBV10-3 and TRBJ1-5, with a tentative D call TRBD1 (5 bases). Per the germline V gene, CDR1 is ENHRY and CDR2 is SYGVKD. This CDR3 has 16 amino acids. Deletions cut 3 bases from V and 2 bases from J, with 14 bases between. The CDR3 nucleotides read TGTGCCATCAGTGAAACGGGACTCAGCGGCAATCAGCCCCAGCATTTT. It codes for CAISETGLSGNQPQHF.

This chain joins TRBV6-5 and TRBJ2-5; 12 bases fit TRBD2. Germline trimming cut 6 bases from V and 5 bases from J; bases unmatched to any gene: 7. The germline gives CDR1 MNHEY, CDR2 SVGAGI. This CDR3 is built from 15 residues. CDR3 sequence reads: CASSPSGGARETQYF. The CDR3 DNA reads TGTGCCAGCAGCCCTAGCGGGGGGGCCCGGGAGACCCAGTACTTC.

This clone was observed a handful of times. The chain recombines TRBV20-1 with TRBJ1-6, with D hard to call. The germline V gene encodes CDR1 DFQATT and CDR2 SNEGSKA (reference sequence). The V end lost 6 bases, the J end lost 7 bases, and 4 bases lay between the germline ends. The CDR3 has 10 residues. CDR3: CSAFNSPLHF. CDR3 sequence (DNA): TGCAGTGCCTTCAATTCACCCCTCCACTTT.

CDR3 coding DNA: TGTGCCATCAGTTCAGCCGGGACACCGTATGGCTACACCTTC. It encodes CAISSAGTPYGYTF. This chain connects TRBV10-3 to TRBJ1-2; D perhaps matches TRBD1 (6 bases). The CDR3 contains 14 residues. Germline V gives CDR1 ENHRY, CDR2 SYGVKD. With 5 bases removed from V and 5 bases from J, the gap between germline ends came to 15 bases.

The V and J genes are TRBV5-1 and TRBJ2-1, with 7 bases identical to TRBD2. The CDR3 length is 13 residues. Germline V lookup: CDR1 SGHRS, CDR2 YFSETQ. Unmatched junction bases numbered 4, after V lost 2 bases and J lost 8 bases. The CDR3: CASSFGRGDEQFF. The CDR3, as DNA: TGCGCCAGCAGCTTTGGTCGGGGGGATGAGCAGTTCTTC.

The chain joins TRBV7-2 to TRBJ1-1, with TRBD1 matching over 7 bases. Germline CDR1 is SGHTA and CDR2 is FQGNSA. V gave up 5 bases and J gave up 2 bases; unmatched junction bases: 8. The CDR3 is made up of 15 amino acids. The CDR3 protein is CASSPWTGVNTEAFF. CDR3 DNA: TGTGCCAGCAGCCCGTGGACAGGCGTAAACACTGAAGCTTTCTTT.

The CDR3: CASSFDPSPSTGKETQYF. Here the CDR3 DNA reads TGCGCCAGCAGCTTTGACCCCAGCCCTTCGACAGGGAAAGAGACCCAGTACTTC. The V gene is TRBV5-1, the J gene TRBJ2-5; 7 positions match TRBD1. V was clipped by 2 bases and J by 3 bases; unmatched bases: 16. This CDR3 spans 18 amino acids. Germline values: CDR1 SGHRS, CDR2 YFSETQ.

For the CDR3, the DNA is TGTGCCAGCAGCCAACCCCGCGTCTATGGCTACACCTTC. This codes for CASSQPRVYGYTF. The chain uses TRBV7-3 and TRBJ1-2, with D unresolved. CDR1 and CDR2 (germline): SGHTA, FQGTGA. V lost 5 bases, J lost 4 bases, and 11 bases lay in between. This CDR3 contains 13 residues.

This clone was seen a few times. V gene TRBV12-5 combines with J gene TRBJ1-3; D is undetermined. The CDR3 spans 15 residues. Trimming cost V 4 bases and J 0 bases, with 10 bases left between them. Germline V CDR1 and CDR2: LGHNT, FRNRAP. The CDR3 region is CASGSEKSSGNTIYF. CDR3 bases: TGTGCTAGTGGTTCTGAGAAGAGCTCTGGAAACACCATATATTTT.

As regards this clone: The identical CDR3 is also encoded by other nucleotide sequences in the sample. The chain joins TRBV29-1 to TRBJ1-2, with D tentatively TRBD1 (5 bases). This CDR3 contains 9 residues. The V end was cut by 6 bases, the J end by 8 bases, with 7 bases between. Germline V lookup: CDR1 SQVTM, CDR2 ANQGSEA. Here the CDR3 reads CSVGGGYTF. Here the CDR3 DNA reads TGCAGCGTGGGGGGGGGCTACACCTTC.